The 5 T cell receptor beta chains reported below all come from one sample, sequenced in a study of blood T cell repertoires in COVID-19. The method was immunoSEQ multiplex PCR; TCRdb's version includes in-frame clones alone and lacks a portion of them. The sample shows roughly 120,000 clones, approximately 90% of them seen only once. Sequencing was performed on peripheral blood. The receptors derive from a woman in her sixties or seventies who had recovered from COVID-19.

The chain couples TRBV3-1 (or the pseudogene TRBV3-2) to TRBJ1-6, with a tentative D call TRBD1 (6 bases). This CDR3 contains 15 residues. V shed 4 bases and J shed 6 bases, with 13 bases lying between them. Per germline, CDR1 LGHDT and CDR2 YNNKEL (reference sequence). CDR3 bases: TGTGCCAGCAGCCCCTTGGGGACACCTAATTCACCCCTCCACTTT. The encoded protein is CASSPLGTPNSPLHF.

The V call is TRBV3-1 (or the pseudogene TRBV3-2), the J call TRBJ1-4; D gene unclear. The CDR3 consists of 13 residues. Germline-derived CDR1 and CDR2 are LGHDT and YNNKEL (reference sequence). V was shortened by 4 bases and J by 8 bases, with 11 bases between the two germline ends. The chain's CDR3 is CASSLQRKEKLFF. DNA of the CDR3: TGTGCCAGCAGCCTCCAGCGGAAAGAAAAACTGTTTTTT.

This clone was seen only once. The CDR3 nucleotides are TGTGCCAGCAGTAAGTCAACCGGGACAGGGTACGAGCAGTACTTC. Its protein is CASSKSTGTGYEQYF. This chain uses TRBV6-2 or TRBV6-3 with TRBJ2-7; 9 bases fit TRBD1. In germline, CDR1 is MNHEY, CDR2 SVGEGT. The CDR3 covers 15 residues. The V gene end was trimmed by 5 bases and the J gene end by 4 bases; junction bases not matched to a gene: 9.

The CDR3 loop reads CASSGSSGGDYGYTF. The CDR3 DNA follows: TGTGCCAGCAGCGGCTCCTCGGGGGGAGACTATGGCTACACCTTC. This chain connects TRBV9 to TRBJ1-2, with D possibly TRBD1 on 5 matching bases. Germline CDR1 and CDR2: SGDLS and YYNGEE. The ends were cut back, 3 bases at V and 3 bases at J, with 15 bases in the middle. The CDR3 totals 15 residues.

The chain links TRBV7-2 to TRBJ2-3; D perhaps matches TRBD2 (5 bases). Germline lookup yields CDR1 SGHTA and CDR2 FQGNSA. The CDR3 spans 14 residues. The V and J ends lost 5 bases and 5 bases respectively, with 14 bases between them. Here the CDR3 reads CASSLREGGDTQYF. The CDR3 region has the DNA TGTGCCAGCAGCCTACGGGAAGGCGGAGATACGCAGTATTTT.